This T cell receptor (beta chain) was obtained from a study of cytomegalovirus exposure and HLA in healthy donors. Across the study: Sequencing of some 190 million T cells in an earlier analysis found some 100 million unique TCR beta sequences. Findings and caveats of the study: Among TCR beta chains of equal frequency, HLA-associated ones were more clonally expanded in a later analysis.

This clone is medium-sized (0.01 to 0.1%) by share. Its antigen remains unknown. Distinct nucleotide sequences in the sample also encode this CDR3. The PCR made use of 60 Vbeta and 13 Jbeta primers. The table came from immunoSEQ multiplex PCR; TCRdb's copy has only in-frame clones and leaves some out. The repertoire has about 160,000 clones, about 86% of them found once; the top ten carry approximately 2%. Sequencing input: PBMCs. The receptor was derived from a woman younger than 30 in good health and CMV-seronegative.

The DNA for the CDR3 is TGTGCCAGCAGTGAGGACAGCTCTGGGGCCAACGTCCTGACTTTC. Protein: CASSEDSSGANVLTF. The chain carries TRBV6-1 and TRBJ2-6; weak D call: TRBD1 (6 bases). V was trimmed by 3 bases and J by 0 bases, leaving 6 bases between them. This CDR3 is built from 15 residues. Germline loops: CDR1 MNHNS, CDR2 SASEGT.